Sequencing of this TCR beta chain was carried out in a study of blood T cell repertoires in COVID-19. Participants were aged about 18 to 95 years, lived in roughly 23 US areas, and enrolled virtually. Assignment of participants to cohorts was predicated upon participant-reported clinical history. Cohort 3 recovery required two negative PCRs, clearance, or symptom resolution. In the study's own analysis: For nucleated cells, counts were estimated from reference gene primer amplification. Measured with immunoSEQ multiplex PCR; TCRdb has only the in-frame clones, and not every one. The V and J calls and the clone size are those of that table, but D and trimming were determined from the DNA. The table lists about 310,000 clones, around 85% of them singletons. The CDR3 runs 14 residues. Trimming took 5 bases from V and 4 from J; bases not matched to a gene: 7. Germline V CDR1 and CDR2: SGHVS, FQNEAQ.

Specimen: PBMCs or T cells enriched from blood (not recorded which). J is TRBJ1-2 and V is TRBV7-8; 7 bases agree with TRBD1. The receptor was isolated from a man aged 30-40 years who had recovered from COVID-19. The CDR3 DNA reads as TGTGCCAGCAGCCATCGACAGGGTGTCTATGGCTACACCTTC. It translates to CASSHRQGVYGYTF.